The 15 T cell receptor beta chains given below trace back to one sample, sequenced in a study of radiation and T cells in renal cell carcinoma. Time point specified: blood 4 weeks post-SBRT, at nephrectomy. Treatment described: 15 Gy SBRT to primary tumor, nephrectomy 4 weeks later. The repertoire was sequenced with immunoSEQ multiplex PCR; TCRdb's copy has only in-frame clones and lacks some. The table includes approximately 170,000 clones, roughly 90% detected once. This specimen consisted of blood, obtained from a patient whose treatment included radiotherapy and nephrectomy. The receptors derive from a woman aged 50 to 60 with renal cell carcinoma.

This chain connects TRBV19 to TRBJ2-1; 7 positions match TRBD1. The germline gives CDR1 LNHDA, CDR2 SQIVND (reference sequence). V was clipped by 4 bases and J by 4 bases; unmatched bases: 4. The CDR3 runs to 14 residues. Here the CDR3 DNA reads TGTGCCAGTAGTACGGGACAGAAATACAATGAGCAGTTCTTC. It specifies CASSTGQKYNEQFF.

The gene calls are TRBV4-1 and TRBJ2-7; D remains ambiguous. Trimming shortened V by 1 base and J by 1 base, and 8 bases separated the two germline ends. The germline V gene encodes CDR1 MGHRA and CDR2 YSYEKL. CDR3 length: 14 residues. CDR3 amino acids: CASSQGDGSYEQYF. The CDR3 DNA reads as TGCGCCAGCAGCCAAGGCGACGGTTCCTACGAGCAGTACTTC.

J is TRBJ1-6 and V is TRBV19; D gene unclear. V shed 0 bases and J shed 7 bases, with 7 bases lying between them. Per germline, CDR1 LNHDA and CDR2 SQIVND (reference sequence). The CDR3 is 14 amino acids. CDR3 sequence reads: CASSIERGNSPLHF. The CDR3, as DNA: TGTGCCAGTAGTATAGAACGAGGGAATTCACCCCTCCACTTT. Looking up the rest from reference TRBV19 and TRBJ1-6 gives the full variable domain: DGGITQSPKYLFRKEGQNVTLSCEQNLNHDAMYWYRQDPGQGLRLIYYSQIVNDFQKGDIAEGYSVSREKKESFPLTVTSAQKNPTAFYLCASSIERGNSPLHFGNGTRLTVT.

This chain links TRBV14 with TRBJ1-2, with unresolved D. Germline V gene data show CDR1 as SGHDN and CDR2 as FVKESK. V shed 0 bases and J shed 2 bases, with 4 bases lying between them. The CDR3 is made up of 13 amino acids. The CDR3 DNA reads TGTGCCAGCAGCCAAGATGTCAACTATGGCTACACCTTC. It yields the protein CASSQDVNYGYTF.

The chain links TRBV9 to TRBJ2-1, with TRBD2 as a possible D gene (6 bases). The CDR3 is 15 residues long. CDR1 and CDR2 (germline): SGDLS, YYNGEE. V lost 2 bases and J lost 1, with 10 bases in between. This chain's CDR3 is CASSVSGGSYNEQFF. The CDR3 nucleotides are TGTGCCAGCAGCGTGTCTGGAGGGTCCTACAATGAGCAGTTCTTC.

This clone showed up just once. The chain joins TRBV10-3 to TRBJ1-1, with a possible D match to TRBD1 (5 bases). The V end lost 6 bases, the J end lost 2 bases, and 13 bases lay between the germline ends. CDR3 length equals 14 residues. Looked up from germline, CDR1 is ENHRY and CDR2 is SYGVKD. The CDR3 spells CAISENGGNTEAFF. The CDR3 bases are TGTGCCATCAGCGAAAACGGGGGTAACACTGAAGCTTTCTTT.

CDR3 nucleotides: TGTGCCAGCAGGGACCCCGGGGGCAGGGAGACCCAGTACTTC. Translating gives CASRDPGGRETQYF. This sequence joins TRBV2 and TRBJ2-5; the D call may be TRBD1 or TRBD2 (6 bases each). Trimming pared 6 bases from V and 5 bases from J, leaving 16 bases between. The CDR3 consists of 14 residues. CDR1 and CDR2 from the germline V gene are SNHLY and FYNNEI.

The V and J genes are TRBV10-2 and TRBJ2-3; possibly TRBD2 for D (7 bases). Germline V gene sequence: CDR1 WSHSY, CDR2 SAAADI. The CDR3 consists of 17 residues. Deletions cut 2 bases from V and 2 bases from J, with 17 bases between. CDR3 nucleotides: TGCGCCAGCAGTGAGACGGGGGGCGTTACGTACACAGATACGCAGTATTTT. Protein product: CASSETGGVTYTDTQYF.

In the case of this clone: Other nucleotide sequences in the sample specify the same CDR3. The chain links TRBV5-1 to TRBJ1-5; D gene unclear. V gave up 2 bases and J gave up 4 bases, with 7 bases separating them. CDR3 length: 13 residues. Germline CDR1 and CDR2: SGHRS and YFSETQ. DNA for the CDR3: TGCGCCAGCAGCTTTGGAGGGAATCAGCCCCAGCATTTT. Amino acid sequence: CASSFGGNQPQHF.

The gene calls are TRBV7-8 and TRBJ2-7; D might be TRBD2 (5 bases). Trimming removed 5 bases at V and 8 bases at J, with 19 bases between. The CDR3 totals 14 residues. Germline values: CDR1 SGHVS, CDR2 FQNEAQ. DNA for the CDR3: TGTGCCAGCAGCCCGTTAGCGAAGTTCTCGAAGCAGTACTTC. This translates into CASSPLAKFSKQYF.

The chain couples TRBV6-5 to TRBJ1-2, with D possibly TRBD1 on 5 matching bases. This CDR3 has 16 amino acids. With 0 bases removed from V and 4 bases from J, the gap between germline ends came to 15 bases. Germline lookup yields CDR1 MNHEY and CDR2 SVGAGI. The CDR3 region has the DNA TGTGCCAGCAGTTACTCGACCACAGGCACACCCTATGGCTACACCTTC. This sequence encodes CASSYSTTGTPYGYTF.

The chain carries TRBV11-1 and TRBJ2-5; D is ambiguous. Per germline, CDR1 SGHAT and CDR2 FQDESV (reference sequence). Trimming cost V 1 base and J 4 bases, with 10 bases left between them. The length of the CDR3 is 14 residues. CDR3 region: CASSLDDLIETQYF. CDR3 bases: TGTGCCAGCAGCTTAGATGACTTAATAGAGACCCAGTACTTC.

The chain joins TRBV4-2 to TRBJ1-3, with D unresolved. Germline V gene sequence: CDR1 LGHNA, CDR2 YNFKEQ. V was trimmed by 5 bases and J by 4 bases, leaving 9 bases between them. This CDR3 is built from 13 residues. CDR3 DNA sequence: TGTGCCAGCAGCGCGCGGGAGGGAAACACCATATATTTT. Its protein product is CASSAREGNTIYF.

V usage is TRBV7-9 and J usage is TRBJ1-2, with D unresolved. The CDR3 is 13 residues long. The germline V gene has CDR1 SEHNR and CDR2 FQNEAQ (reference sequence). Trimming shortened V by 1 base and J by 7 bases, and 10 bases separated the two germline ends. CDR3 nucleotide sequence: TGTGCCAGCAGCTTAGATCCAGAGGGTGGCTACACCTTC. Amino acids: CASSLDPEGGYTF. The whole variable domain, remainder taken from reference TRBV7-9 and TRBJ1-2, is DTGVSQNPRHKITKRGQNVTFRCDPISEHNRLYWYRQTLGQGPEFLTYFQNEAQLEKSRLLSDRFSAERPKGSFSTLEIQRTEQGDSAMYLCASSLDPEGGYTFGSGTRLTVV.

For the CDR3, the DNA is TGCGCCAGCAGCGATCGGACAAAATCTAACTATGGCTACACCTTC. Translating gives CASSDRTKSNYGYTF. The V gene is TRBV4-1, the J gene TRBJ1-2; TRBD1 is a possible D gene (5 bases). The CDR3 length is 15 residues. Germline-derived CDR1 and CDR2 are MGHRA and YSYEKL. V gave up 5 bases and J gave up 0 bases, with 13 bases separating them.